This T cell receptor (beta chain) comes out of a study of T cells in Graves' hyperthyroidism and ophthalmopathy. Notes on the study in general: A model of 13 V-J features distinguished ophthalmopathy from stable hyperthyroidism. Expanded thyroid clonotypes (above 0.001) were mostly also found in blood.

The CDR3 spans 12 residues. Trimming left V 3 bases short and J 5 bases short, with 8 bases between. Germline CDR1 reads SEHNR; CDR2 reads FQNEAQ (reference sequence). Of note for this clonotype: Its antigen is unidentified.

The TCR beta CDR3 regions underwent amplification using RNA transcripts as the source. HTBI primers were the set used in a first-round RT-PCR of the TCR CDR3. TCRdb re-called the multiplex PCR reads through MiXCR, storing one row per CDR3 protein. The sample has approximately 330,000 distinct CDR3 sequences; roughly 20% are singletons. Fresh peripheral blood, around 9.3 ml, was the source of the PBMCs. The sample comprised blood. The chain combines TRBV7-9 with TRBJ2-7; D is perhaps TRBD1 (5 bases). The sequence was collected from a woman in her forties or fifties with Graves' hyperthyroidism. CDR3 nucleotide sequence: TGTGCCAGCAGCTTGATAGGGGACGAGCAGTACTTC. This sequence encodes CASSLIGDEQYF.